What follows are 15 T cell receptor beta chains derived from one specimen sequenced in a study of blood T cell repertoires in COVID-19. Clones were read by immunoSEQ multiplex PCR, and TCRdb kept only the in-frame ones, dropping some. The data contain 60,000 to 70,000 clones, 80% to 90% of them singletons. Sequencing was performed on peripheral blood. These receptors originate from a woman aged 60 to 75 with acute or convalescent COVID-19.

This chain uses TRBV5-1 with TRBJ1-1, with D perhaps TRBD1 (6 bases). Germline V gives CDR1 SGHRS, CDR2 YFSETQ. Trimming pared 5 bases from V and 4 bases from J, leaving 24 bases between. The CDR3 runs to 17 residues. CDR3 coding DNA: TGCGCCAGCAGTAACGACAGGAAGGGGGGGCCGAGCACTGAAGCTTTCTTT. Residues: CASSNDRKGGPSTEAFF.

J is TRBJ2-1 and V is TRBV9; D is possibly TRBD2 (6 bases). V shed 0 bases and J shed 9 bases, with 16 bases lying between them. CDR3 size: 15 residues. Germline CDR1 and CDR2: SGDLS and YYNGEE. In nucleotides, the CDR3 is TGTGCCAGCAGCGTAGGGGGCCTACTAGCCCGTGAGCAGTTCTTC. It specifies CASSVGGLLAREQFF.

This clone was recorded a few times. The chain carries TRBV5-5 and TRBJ1-1; TRBD1 matches 8 bases. V trimming: 4 bases; J trimming: 8 bases; junction bases outside the gene matches: 10. Germline CDR1 is SGHKS and CDR2 is YYEKEE (reference sequence). The CDR3 length is 14 residues. CDR3 in DNA: TGTGCCAGCAGCCCTTCATGGACAGGGCTGGAAGCTTTCTTT. The encoded protein is CASSPSWTGLEAFF. The entire variable domain, with the rest obtained from reference TRBV5-5 and TRBJ1-1, is as follows: DAGVTQSPTHLIKTRGQQVTLRCSPISGHKSVSWYQQVLGQGPQFIFQYYEKEERGRGNFPDRFSARQFPNYSSELNVNALLLGDSALYLCASSPSWTGLEAFFGQGTRLTVV.

Remarks on this clone: Sequence at one end of the junction differs from germline and may be a read error. The V and J genes are TRBV19 and TRBJ1-1; D gene unclear. The CDR3 is made up of 12 amino acids. Looked up from germline, CDR1 is LNHDA and CDR2 is SQIVND (reference sequence). CDR3 coding DNA: TGTGCCAGTAGTGAATGGAACAGTGAAGCTTTCTTT. The encoded protein is CASSEWNSEAFF.

The V call is TRBV20-1, the J call TRBJ2-7; 9 bases fit TRBD2. The CDR3 runs 14 residues. V lost 3 bases to trimming and J lost 1 base; unmatched junction nucleotides: 4. CDR1 and CDR2 (germline): DFQATT, SNEGSKA (reference sequence). The CDR3 DNA reads as TGCAGTGCTAGTGCCACTAGCGGGTCCTACGAGCAGTACTTC. It is translated as CSASATSGSYEQYF.

The gene calls are TRBV5-5 and TRBJ2-7, with D possibly matching TRBD2 (6 bases). Trimming pared 1 base from V and 1 base from J, leaving 15 bases between. Germline CDR1 reads SGHKS; CDR2 reads YYEKEE (reference sequence). The CDR3 length is 16 residues. CDR3 region: CASSLSQGGGSYEQYF. Here the CDR3 DNA reads TGTGCCAGCAGCTTGTCCCAGGGTGGGGGGTCCTACGAGCAGTACTTC.

J is TRBJ2-7 and V is TRBV28, with 10 bases identical to TRBD2. The CDR3 loop spans 15 amino acids. V lost 6 bases and J lost 2; bases outside the gene matches: 7. The germline gives CDR1 MDHEN, CDR2 SYDVKM. CDR3 in amino acids: CASSQASGGTYEQYF. As DNA, the CDR3 is TGTGCCAGCAGCCAAGCTAGCGGGGGAACCTACGAGCAGTACTTC.

The chain carries TRBV29-1 and TRBJ2-7; maybe TRBD1 (5 bases). Per the germline V gene, CDR1 is SQVTM and CDR2 is ANQGSEA. Trimming removed 5 bases from V and 3 bases from J, with 17 bases in between. CDR3 length: 14 amino acids. The CDR3 nucleotides are TGCAGCGTTTCCCCAACAGGCCTCCTCTACGAGCAGTACTTC. Translation: CSVSPTGLLYEQYF.

The chain joins TRBV4-1 to TRBJ2-5, with a possible D match to TRBD2 (5 bases). V was pared by 1 base and J by 5 bases, with 11 bases between. This CDR3 has 14 amino acids. Looked up from germline, CDR1 is MGHRA and CDR2 is YSYEKL. DNA for the CDR3: TGCGCCAGCAGCCAAGGCGGCGGGCCCGAGACCCAGTACTTC. Translating it yields CASSQGGGPETQYF.

The V gene is TRBV19, the J gene TRBJ1-2; 7 bases are a match to TRBD1. The CDR3 has 15 residues. The V gene end was trimmed by 6 bases and the J gene end by 0 bases; junction bases not matched to a gene: 7. Per germline, CDR1 LNHDA and CDR2 SQIVND (reference sequence). CDR3 loop: CASRDRILANYGYTF. The CDR3 region has the DNA TGTGCCAGTAGGGACAGGATTTTGGCTAACTATGGCTACACCTTC.

The chain links TRBV5-1 to TRBJ2-7, with 7 nucleotides matching TRBD2. Germline V gene data show CDR1 as SGHRS and CDR2 as YFSETQ. The CDR3 runs 15 residues. Trimming took 2 bases from V and 3 from J; bases not matched to a gene: 8. CDR3 residues: CASSFTSVAVYEQYF. The CDR3 DNA follows: TGCGCCAGCAGCTTTACTAGCGTAGCTGTCTACGAGCAGTACTTC.

The chain employs TRBV4-1 and TRBJ1-2, with 7 bases lining up with TRBD1. The CDR3 loop spans 16 amino acids. The junction had 8 bases not matched to a gene; V was cut back by 2 bases and J by 2 bases. Germline CDR1 MGHRA, CDR2 YSYEKL. CDR3 in DNA: TGCGCCAGCAGCCAACCCCTAAGGGGGCCGAACTATGGCTACACCTTC. Translation gives CASSQPLRGPNYGYTF.

The chain recombines TRBV6-5 with TRBJ2-7; D is unresolved. CDR1 is MNHEY, CDR2 SVGAGI, per germline. This CDR3 is built from 13 residues. V was shortened by 0 bases and J by 9 bases, with 12 bases between the two germline ends. The CDR3 is CASSYSGPIVQYF. CDR3 coding DNA: TGTGCCAGCAGTTACTCGGGCCCCATCGTGCAGTACTTC.

The count of this clone is one. This sequence joins TRBV19 and TRBJ1-1; tentatively, D is TRBD1 (5 bases). The CDR3 runs to 15 residues. The germline V and J ends were trimmed by 4 bases and 2 bases, with 14 bases remaining between them. Germline CDR1 and CDR2: LNHDA and SQIVND (reference sequence). CDR3 DNA: TGTGCCAGTAGTACGAACAGGTGGGGAAACACTGAAGCTTTCTTT. This translates into CASSTNRWGNTEAFF.

This chain connects TRBV18 to TRBJ1-5, with D tentatively TRBD1 (5 bases). Trimming left V 3 bases short and J 4 bases short, with 16 bases between. The CDR3 covers 16 residues. CDR1 is KGHSH and CDR2 is LQKENI in the germline V gene. DNA of the CDR3: TGTGCCAGCTCACCTACGGACAAGATTGGGAATCAGCCCCAGCATTTT. Its protein is CASSPTDKIGNQPQHF.